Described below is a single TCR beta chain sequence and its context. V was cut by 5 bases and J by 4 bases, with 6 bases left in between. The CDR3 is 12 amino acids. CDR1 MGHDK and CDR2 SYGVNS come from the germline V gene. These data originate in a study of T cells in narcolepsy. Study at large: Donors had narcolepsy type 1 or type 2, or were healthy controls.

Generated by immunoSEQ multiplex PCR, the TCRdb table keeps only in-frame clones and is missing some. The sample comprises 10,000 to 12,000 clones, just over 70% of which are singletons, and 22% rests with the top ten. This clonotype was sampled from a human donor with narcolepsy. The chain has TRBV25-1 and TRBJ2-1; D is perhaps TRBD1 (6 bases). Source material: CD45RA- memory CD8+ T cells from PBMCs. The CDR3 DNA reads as TGTGCCAGCAGTACAGGGTACAATGAGCAGTTCTTC. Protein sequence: CASSTGYNEQFF. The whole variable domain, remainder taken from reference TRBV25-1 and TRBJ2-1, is EADIYQTPRYLVIGTGKKITLECSQTMGHDKMYWYQQDPGMELHLIHYSYGVNSTEKGDLSSESTVSRIRTEHFPLTLESARPSHTSQYLCASSTGYNEQFFGPGTRLTVL.